What follows describes a single T cell receptor (beta chain). What it binds is not known. The data originate from a study of post-analysis software for immune sequencing data. On the study more broadly: As for disease course, relapsing-remitting, secondary progressive and progressive-relapsing multiple sclerosis were all included.

Sequencing libraries made from TCR beta cDNA carried unique molecular identifiers. From roughly 1 to 10 million T cells, 400,000 to 500,000 cDNA molecules were obtained. One entry per CDR3 protein results from TCRdb running MiXCR on the PCR reads. The sample consists of hundreds of thousands of distinct CDR3 sequences, around 47% of them appearing once. General study findings and limits: Four to six TRBV segments were significantly more frequent in patients than in controls. TRBV5-6, TRBV5-1 and TRBV20-1 were among these segments. Among multiple sclerosis patients, normalized Chao1 diversity was significantly below that of controls. F measure grouped same-batch samples tightly together.

This CDR3 has 14 residues. Looked up from germline, CDR1 is SEHNR and CDR2 is FQNEAQ (reference sequence). V shed 6 bases, J shed 7 bases, and the junction held 8 bases outside the gene matches. This sequence joins TRBV7-9 and TRBJ2-1; TRBD1 aligns across 8 bases. The clonotype was recovered from a girl aged 5-17 years with multiple sclerosis. The material sequenced was blood. CDR3 residues: CASRTQGAGNEQFF. The CDR3, as DNA: TGTGCCAGCAGAACCCAGGGGGCTGGTAATGAGCAGTTCTTC.